This T cell receptor beta chain was sequenced for a study of long-term antiretroviral therapy in people with HIV. The overall study: Of all samples, the earliest predate the 2015 immediate-ART recommendation by about a decade.

A remark on this clone: Its matching antigen is unknown.

At the survey level, the v3.0 immunoSEQ assay was run. Profiling relied on immunoSEQ multiplex PCR, and the TCRdb table lists in-frame clones only, not all of them. The profile shows tens of thousands of clones, approximately 80% of them singletons. Study-wide points: Controls showed broader CDR3 length ranges than did the HIV repertoires. In samples taken after ART, diversity increased but remained below transplant donor control levels.

V was clipped by 0 bases and J by 8 bases, with 10 bases between them. CDR1 SEHNR and CDR2 FQNEAQ come from the germline V gene (reference sequence). The CDR3 runs to 14 residues. Specimen: unsorted PBMCs, collected 0.1 years before starting antiretroviral therapy. The sequence came from a man aged 35 to 55 with HIV. This chain links TRBV7-9 with TRBJ1-4, with D perhaps matching TRBD1 (6 bases). The CDR3: CASSLAGAREKLFF. CDR3 DNA: TGTGCCAGCAGCTTAGCGGGGGCTCGGGAAAAACTGTTTTTT.